The rows below give T cell receptor beta chains drawn from one sample of a study of CD8+CD57+ T cells in acquired aplastic anemia. From the reads, TCRdb called clonotypes with MiXCR, one entry per CDR3 protein. The sample lists fewer than 70,000 distinct CDR3 sequences; roughly half were seen once. Sequencing was done on a sample of sorted CD4+, CD8+, or CD8+CD57+ T cells (not recorded which) from PBMCs. The source is a human donor in good health, serving as a control. CDR3s include the opening cysteine and the closing phenylalanine or tryptophan.

j_call v_call cdr3_aa
TRBJ2-7 TRBV5-5 CASSSVGQDEQYF
TRBJ2-2 TRBV4-1 CASSFGTSGGAQNTGELFF
TRBJ2-7 TRBV7-9 CASSPVGEQYF
TRBJ1-1 TRBV11-2 CASSLGQGMKNTEAFF
TRBJ1-5 TRBV13 CASSESNQPQHF
TRBJ2-2 TRBV29-1 CSVGTGGGTGELFF
TRBJ1-3 TRBV10-3 CAIIDPDSSGNTIYF
TRBJ2-3 TRBV10-3 CAIRARYGSTDTQYF
TRBJ1-5 TRBV29-1 CSVDEGLGQPQHF
TRBJ1-2 TRBV6-1 CASSEVGGDSLSNGYTF
TRBJ2-7 TRBV4-1 CAGSFTSGDYEQYF
TRBJ2-7 TRBV29-1 CSVARDYEQYF
TRBJ2-7 TRBV10-1 CASSYSSGRYEQYF
TRBJ1-1 TRBV7-3 CASSSQGQGGSEAFF
TRBJ2-1 TRBV7-9 CASSSESHTYNEQFF
TRBJ2-2 TRBV6-6 CASSYGLYEAGELFF
TRBJ1-1 TRBV19 CANSPRRQGAQAEAFF
TRBJ1-2 TRBV29-1 CSVEPGQEYGYTF
TRBJ2-7 TRBV10-3 CAISAGTRSYEQYF
TRBJ2-7 TRBV20-1 CSASGTNLPSPYEQYF
TRBJ2-7 TRBV20-1 CSATGTSGGPPTYEQYF
TRBJ1-1 TRBV6-1 CASSEVFPELTEAFF
TRBJ1-5 TRBV19 CASSIKGRSDQPQHF
TRBJ2-2 TRBV7-9 CASSLVPRAGELFF
TRBJ2-7 TRBV3-1 CASSQQGTGDVEQYF
TRBJ1-6 TRBV7-9 CASSLETGWSPLHF
TRBJ2-3 TRBV7-6 CASSPGLAGFLSDTQYF
TRBJ1-2 TRBV6-5 CASSYATGTAGGYTF
TRBJ1-6 TRBV19 CASTLSQGSLSPLHF
TRBJ1-2 TRBV19 CASSTDSSGAYGYTF
TRBJ2-7 TRBV19 CASSIDRSVEQYF
TRBJ1-5 TRBV29-1 CSAGQMIELQPQHF
TRBJ2-3 TRBV6-1 CASREGQLDPSTDTQYF
TRBJ1-6 TRBV24-1 CATETVYSPLHF
TRBJ1-1 TRBV4-1 CASSRGLEGKGAFF
TRBJ2-7 TRBV2 CASSPNEREQYF
TRBJ2-3 TRBV11-1 CASSPPGLAGDTQYF
TRBJ1-5 TRBV10-2 CATRTGINKPQHF
TRBJ2-3 TRBV19 CASSITARSDTQYF
TRBJ2-7 TRBV10-2 CASSKPETYEQYF
TRBJ2-7 TRBV10-3 CAISAQESPYEQYF
TRBJ2-1 TRBV18 CASSGQGRAEFF
TRBJ2-7 TRBV5-1 CASGKGAFEQYF
TRBJ2-7 TRBV5-1 CASSGGQGISYEQYF
TRBJ1-2 TRBV12-3/TRBV12-4 CASSLAEGGYTF
TRBJ2-7 TRBV10-3 CAISGDRDEQYF
TRBJ2-5 TRBV7-8 CASSLVAGGQLQETQYF
TRBJ2-7 TRBV2 CASREDRGNYEQYF
TRBJ1-4 TRBV25-1 CASSEGWGAEKLFF
TRBJ2-7 TRBV9 CASSVGLAGVYEQYF
TRBJ2-3 TRBV7-6 CASSLLGRTDTQYF
TRBJ2-7 TRBV7-2 CASSLTGTDSYEQYF
TRBJ2-1 TRBV6-1 CASRDWLNEQFF
TRBJ1-5 TRBV12-3/TRBV12-4 CASSLAGRDQPRHF
TRBJ2-1 TRBV20-1 CSATPGTSGTNNEQFF
TRBJ2-3 TRBV7-9 CATDRGGDTQYF
TRBJ1-3 TRBV6-1 CASSEALYQGRGNTIYF
TRBJ2-3 TRBV7-2 CASSLELVGTDTQYF
TRBJ2-1 TRBV27 CASRSGRIYNEQFF